Reported below is one T cell receptor beta chain. This sample stems from a study of OX40 agonist ivuxolimab in advanced cancers. For the study at large: Administration of intravenous ivuxolimab to patients occurred every 2 weeks at 0.01 to 10 mg/kg. Partial responses were recorded for three patients, including one with hepatocellular carcinoma and two with cutaneous melanoma. Patients in dose escalation had liver, melanoma, kidney or head and neck cancers. Mean age around 60 years, range about 23 to 80; 82.7% male.

Sequencing was performed with immunoSEQ multiplex PCR; in TCRdb, only in-frame clones are kept and a portion is missing. Of some 83,000 clones listed, 93% are singletons. The length of the CDR3 is 14 residues. Per the germline V gene, CDR1 is SGHDT and CDR2 is YYEEEE. The V and J ends lost 4 bases and 4 bases respectively, with 14 bases between them. The V gene is TRBV5-6, the J gene TRBJ1-1; D possibly corresponds to TRBD1 (6 bases). The source of this sequence is an adult with an advanced solid tumor such as melanoma, head and neck, liver or kidney cancer. The input for sequencing was CD4+ or CD8+ T cells sorted from blood, taken in a trial of the OX40 agonist ivuxolimab. CDR3 in DNA: TGTGCCAGCAGCCGGGGGGCCTTAGCCACTGAAGCTTTCTTT. This encodes CASSRGALATEAFF. The full variable domain, rest sourced from reference TRBV5-6 and TRBJ1-1, is DAGVTQSPTHLIKTRGQQVTLRCSPKSGHDTVSWYQQALGQGPQFIFQYYEEEERQRGNFPDRFSGHQFPNYSSELNVNALLLGDSALYLCASSRGALATEAFFGQGTRLTVV.